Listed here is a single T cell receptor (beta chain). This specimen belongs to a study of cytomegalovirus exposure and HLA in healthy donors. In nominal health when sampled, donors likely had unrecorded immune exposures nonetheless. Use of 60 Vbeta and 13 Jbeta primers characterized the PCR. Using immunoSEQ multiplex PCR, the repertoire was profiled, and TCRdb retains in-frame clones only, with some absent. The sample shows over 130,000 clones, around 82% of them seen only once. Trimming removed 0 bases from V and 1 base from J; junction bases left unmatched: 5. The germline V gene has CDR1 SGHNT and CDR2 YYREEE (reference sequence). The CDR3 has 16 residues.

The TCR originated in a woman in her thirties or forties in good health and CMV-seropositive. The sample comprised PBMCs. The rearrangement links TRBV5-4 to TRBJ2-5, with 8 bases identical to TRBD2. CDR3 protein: CASSLGSGAFQETQYF. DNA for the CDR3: TGTGCCAGCAGCTTGGGTAGCGGGGCTTTCCAAGAGACCCAGTACTTC.